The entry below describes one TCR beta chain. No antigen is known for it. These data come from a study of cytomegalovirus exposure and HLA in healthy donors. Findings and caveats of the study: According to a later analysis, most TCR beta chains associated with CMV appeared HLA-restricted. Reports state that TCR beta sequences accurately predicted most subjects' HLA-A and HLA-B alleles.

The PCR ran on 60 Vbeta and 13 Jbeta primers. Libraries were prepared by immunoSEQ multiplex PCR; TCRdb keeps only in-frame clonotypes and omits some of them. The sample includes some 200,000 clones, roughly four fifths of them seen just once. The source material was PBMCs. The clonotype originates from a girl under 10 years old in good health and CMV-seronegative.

This CDR3 is CASSLAETGIYGYTF. CDR3 in DNA: TGTGCCAGCAGCTTAGCGGAGACAGGAATCTATGGCTACACCTTC. The genes are TRBV11-2 and TRBJ1-2; D is possibly TRBD1 (6 bases). Trimming pared 1 base from V and 4 bases from J, leaving 13 bases between. The CDR3 runs to 15 residues. CDR1 is SGHAT and CDR2 is FQNNGV in the germline V gene.